This T cell receptor (beta chain) was obtained from a study of CD8 T cells in ankylosing spondylitis. Study-level results: A TCR beta motif made of fewer than ten highly homologous variants seemed typical of ankylosing spondylitis blood. Researchers reportedly found disease-linked clones significantly enriched in matched ankylosing spondylitis synovial fluid.

Library preparation for TCR beta used quantitative 5'-RACE with molecular barcodes. TCRdb recomputed calls from the 5' RACE reads with MiXCR, one row per CDR3 protein. The sample records about 31,000 distinct CDR3 sequences, about 7.8% being singletons. Germline CDR1 reads SGHVS; CDR2 reads FNYEAQ. The CDR3 is 13 residues long. Between the trimmed V and J ends, which lost 5 bases and 4 bases, there was a span of 11 bases. There are many counts of this clonotype. The antigen remains unidentified. The origin of this receptor is a male donor with ankylosing spondylitis or in good health (not recorded which). The sequenced sample consisted of blood, either unsorted or a sorted T cell fraction (not recorded which). This chain joins TRBV7-6 and TRBJ2-5; D is possibly TRBD2 (5 bases). CDR3 loop: CASSTSWGETQYF. CDR3 coding DNA: TGTGCCAGCAGCACTAGTTGGGGAGAGACCCAGTACTTC.